This entry describes one T cell receptor (beta chain). This entry belongs to a study of blood T cell repertoires in COVID-19. Overall study context: The United States, Italy and Spain supplied acute and convalescent COVID-19 samples. The cDNA or gDNA used as material had been derived from T cells, B-cell-depleted T cells, or PBMCs.

As originally analysed: For nucleated cells, counts were estimated from reference gene primer amplification. The repertoire was sequenced with immunoSEQ multiplex PCR; TCRdb's copy has only in-frame clones and lacks some. That table is the source of V, J and clone size, and D and trimming were worked out from the DNA. This sample has roughly 68,000 clones, with 88% found just once. This CDR3 is 14 amino acids long. Germline V CDR1 and CDR2: LGHNA, YSLEER. Trimming cost V 2 bases and J 1 base, with 8 bases left between them. The rearrangement links TRBV4-3 to TRBJ1-1; D unclear. Input material: peripheral blood. This sequence originates from a woman aged 65 to 85 with acute or convalescent COVID-19. This CDR3 is CASSQTGGNTEAFF. The CDR3 DNA reads as TGCGCCAGCAGCCAAACGGGTGGGAACACTGAAGCTTTCTTT.